A selection of T cell receptor beta chains follows, all from one sample in a study of T cell responses to AZD1222 COVID-19 vaccine. Repertoires were generated with immunoSEQ multiplex PCR, while TCRdb's copy carries only in-frame clones and drops some. The repertoire holds about 100,000 clones, with about 83% as singletons. The source was peripheral blood, collected on day 0 of AZD1222 vaccination. Source of these receptors: an adult in good health. Both conserved end residues are part of each CDR3. A D gene is named only where the DNA matches it firmly. Size is stated for part of the rows, as once, few or many counts, or as a class when the clone is expanded.

V gene	J gene	D gene	clone size	CDR3 DNA	CDR3 protein
TRBV18	TRBJ1-2	.	.	TGTGCCAGCTCACCTCTATCGACAGTTCCCGATGGCTACACCTTC	CASSPLSTVPDGYTF
TRBV3-1/TRBV3-2	TRBJ1-1	.	.	TGTGCCAGCAGCCCCCCTTGGGGGAAGGTATTAAGGACTGAAGCTTTCTTT	CASSPPWGKVLRTEAFF
TRBV13	TRBJ2-3	TRBD2	.	TGTGCCAGCAGCCTAGGCCACGTGGCGGTGCGGGAGGATACGCAGTATTTT	CASSLGHVAVREDTQYF
TRBV10-3	TRBJ2-7	.	many	TGTGCCACGGAGAAACAGGATTCCTACGAGCAGTACTTC	CATEKQDSYEQYF
TRBV5-1	TRBJ2-3	TRBD1	.	TGCGCCAGCAGCTCGACCGCGGGACAGGGAGGCACAGATACGCAGTATTTT	CASSSTAGQGGTDTQYF
TRBV27	TRBJ1-2	TRBD1	.	TGTGCCAGCACGGGGGGGCGGACAGGGGGAGTCAATGGCTACACCTTC	CASTGGRTGGVNGYTF
TRBV6-1	TRBJ2-7	TRBD1	.	TGTGCCAGCAGTGAAGTCCTCGGACAGGGGAGGAACGAGCAGTACTTC	CASSEVLGQGRNEQYF
TRBV7-2	TRBJ1-2	.	.	TGTGCCAGCAACATTCAGGGTTCGAGCTATGGCTACACCTTC	CASNIQGSSYGYTF
TRBV2	TRBJ2-3	TRBD1	.	TGTGCCAGCAGTGAACAGGTGCAGGGGGCAGATACGCAGTATTTT	CASSEQVQGADTQYF
TRBV5-1	TRBJ2-3	TRBD2	.	TGCGCCAGCAGCTTCTCTAGCGGGGGGGCGTCAGATACGCAGTATTTT	CASSFSSGGASDTQYF
TRBV4-1	TRBJ2-5	.	.	TGCGCCAGCAGCCAAGGCGGAGACCAAGAGACCCAGTACTTC	CASSQGGDQETQYF
TRBV3-1/TRBV3-2	TRBJ2-7	TRBD2	.	TGTGCCAGCAGCCCCTCGGCGGGTAGCGGGGGCGAGCAGTACTTC	CASSPSAGSGGEQYF
TRBV5-5	TRBJ1-1	.	.	TGTGCCAGCAGCGTAGGACACCAGAACACTGAAGCTTTCTTT	CASSVGHQNTEAFF
TRBV29-1	TRBJ2-2	.	.	TGCAGCGTTGCCACAGTGAGACCCACCGGGGAGCTGTTTTTT	CSVATVRPTGELFF
TRBV4-1	TRBJ2-7	TRBD1	few	TGCGCCAGCAGCCAAGATCTGGGGACAGGAACCTACGAGCAGTACTTC	CASSQDLGTGTYEQYF
TRBV7-2	TRBJ1-2	TRBD1	medium-sized	TGTGCCAGCAGCTTTTCGGGACAGAATTTGCGGTATGGCTACACCTTC	CASSFSGQNLRYGYTF
TRBV30	TRBJ1-5	.	.	TGTGCCTGGAGTGGAACAGGTAGGAATCAGCCCCAGCATTTT	CAWSGTGRNQPQHF
TRBV7-9	TRBJ2-7	.	.	TGTGCCAGCAGCCAAACCCGGGGTATAGCCTACGAGCAGTACTTC	CASSQTRGIAYEQYF
TRBV7-9	TRBJ2-7	TRBD1	.	TGTGCCAGCAGCCGAAGGACAGGCACTGAGTACGAGCAGTACTTC	CASSRRTGTEYEQYF
TRBV6-5	TRBJ1-2	.	once	TGTGCCAGCTCCTACAGTGGCTTCTCGGGGGGCTACACCTTC	CASSYSGFSGGYTF
TRBV28	TRBJ1-5	.	.	TGTGCCAGCACCTGGGGAGGTCAGCAGCCCCAGCATTTT	CASTWGGQQPQHF
TRBV5-8	TRBJ1-2	TRBD1	.	TGTGCCAGCAGCCCTCGTGCCGGACAGGGGAGGTATGGCTACACCTTC	CASSPRAGQGRYGYTF
TRBV2	TRBJ1-1	.	.	TGTGCCAGCAGCCCGGCCTGGACTGAAGCTTTCTTT	CASSPAWTEAFF
TRBV7-8	TRBJ1-1	.	.	TGTGCCTGTGGCAGGCAGAACACTGAAGCTTTCTTT	CACGRQNTEAFF
TRBV5-1	TRBJ2-1	TRBD2	.	TGCGCCAGCAGCTCGTTAGGACCGGGACTACGCTACAATGAGCAGTTCTTC	CASSSLGPGLRYNEQFF
TRBV9	TRBJ2-3	.	.	TGTGCCAGCAGCTTTAGCGGAAACACAGATACGCAGTATTTT	CASSFSGNTDTQYF
TRBV7-2	TRBJ1-1	TRBD1	.	TGTGCCAGCAGAAAGACAGGGCTGAACACTGAAGCTTTCTTT	CASRKTGLNTEAFF
TRBV7-3	TRBJ1-2	.	.	TGTGCCAGCAGCCCCGGACAGAGTTTTGGCTACACCTTC	CASSPGQSFGYTF
TRBV5-4	TRBJ1-2	.	.	TGTGCCAGCAGCTTGGAAAGTAGATATGGCTACACCTTC	CASSLESRYGYTF
TRBV2	TRBJ2-7	TRBD2	.	TGTGCCAGCACCGGGGGGATCTCCTACGAGCAGTACTTC	CASTGGISYEQYF
TRBV29-1	TRBJ2-4	TRBD2	.	TGCAGCACACAGGGGACTAGCCCAAACATTCAGTACTTC	CSTQGTSPNIQYF
TRBV7-2	TRBJ1-2	TRBD1	.	TGTGCCAGCAGCCTCTCCGGGACAGGGTTTGGCTACACCTTC	CASSLSGTGFGYTF
TRBV6-1	TRBJ2-1	TRBD1	few	TGTGCCAGCAGTGAATATCACGGGACAGGGCTCAATGAGCAGTTCTTC	CASSEYHGTGLNEQFF
TRBV9	TRBJ1-2	.	.	TGTGCCAGCAGCGTAGCTCGATTTGATGGCTACACCTTC	CASSVARFDGYTF
TRBV5-1	TRBJ2-5	TRBD2	.	TGCGCCAGCAGCTTGGCTGTAGCGGGGGCCGCGGAGACCCAGTACTTC	CASSLAVAGAAETQYF
TRBV4-3	TRBJ2-1	.	.	TGCGCCAGCAGCCAAGGGCGCCCCTCCTACAATGAGCAGTTCTTC	CASSQGRPSYNEQFF
TRBV14	TRBJ1-2	.	.	TGTGCCAGCAGCAGGGCGTGGGGTGGCTACACCTTC	CASSRAWGGYTF
TRBV15	TRBJ1-2	.	.	TGTGCCACCAGCAGAGTCGGGCCCCACGCCACCTATGGCTACACCTTC	CATSRVGPHATYGYTF
TRBV19	TRBJ2-3	TRBD2	.	TGTGCCAGTCGTACGCGGGAGCCCACAGATACGCAGTATTTT	CASRTREPTDTQYF
TRBV3-1/TRBV3-2	TRBJ2-5	.	.	TGTGCCAGCAGCAGAACGCAGGGATTTCGCGAGACCCAGTACTTC	CASSRTQGFRETQYF
TRBV7-2	TRBJ1-1	.	.	TGTGCCAGCAGCTTAGGGGGAAGTCCCAAAGCTTTCTTT	CASSLGGSPKAFF
TRBV15	TRBJ2-2	TRBD1	.	TGTGCCACCAGCAGAACGCTCGTGGGCAGGGGGCGCACCGGGGAGCTGTTTTTT	CATSRTLVGRGRTGELFF
TRBV7-2	TRBJ2-1	.	.	TGTGCCAGCAGCCTGACTAGTTACAATGAGCAGTTCTTC	CASSLTSYNEQFF
TRBV6-5	TRBJ1-1	.	once	TGTGCCTCAGGAACCTCTCACACTGAAGCTTTCTTT	CASGTSHTEAFF
TRBV7-6	TRBJ2-1	TRBD2	.	TGTGCCAGCAGCTTAGGTCTAGCGGGAGGGGCCAATGAGCAGTTCTTC	CASSLGLAGGANEQFF
TRBV14	TRBJ1-3	.	.	TGTGCCAGCAGCCCCACAGGGTCTGGAAACACCATATATTTT	CASSPTGSGNTIYF
TRBV5-6	TRBJ2-7	TRBD1	.	TGTGCCAGCAGCTACTACGCATCCAGGGGGAACTACGACGAGCAGTACTTC	CASSYYASRGNYDEQYF
TRBV5-1	TRBJ1-2	.	.	TGCGCCAGCAGCTTGGAGTCGGGTCTCTATGGCTACACCTTC	CASSLESGLYGYTF
TRBV19	TRBJ1-5	.	.	TGTGCCAGTAGTGGAACCTCCGGGACACCAGGCCAATATAGCAATCAGCCCCAGCATTTT	CASSGTSGTPGQYSNQPQHF
TRBV5-1	TRBJ1-1	.	once	TGCGCCAGCAGCTTGGGACCAATGAACACTGAAGCTTTCTTT	CASSLGPMNTEAFF
TRBV6-5	TRBJ1-1	.	few	TGTGCCAGTATTGAGGGAACATATGTTATGTCGGAAGCTTTCTTT	CASIEGTYVMSEAFF
TRBV15	TRBJ1-1	.	.	TGTGCCACCAGCAGAGCAGGGAGTAGTAACACTGAAGCTTTCTTT	CATSRAGSSNTEAFF
TRBV27	TRBJ2-1	.	.	TGTGCCAGCAGTTCACTTGACACCCTCTATGAGCAGTTCTTC	CASSSLDTLYEQFF
TRBV27	TRBJ1-3	TRBD1	.	TGTGCCAGCAGTAGGGACAGGGGGGCAGGAAACACCATATATTTT	CASSRDRGAGNTIYF
TRBV6-5	TRBJ1-4	.	.	TGTGCCAGCAGTTACTCGGAGGCCCCCCATGAAAAACTGTTTTTT	CASSYSEAPHEKLFF